A selection of T cell receptor beta chains follows, all from one sample in a study of shared clonotypes between healthy human individuals. This table comes from immunoSEQ multiplex PCR, and its TCRdb copy is limited to in-frame clones, with some not included. The sample includes about 2 million clones, approximately 95% seen only once; the top ten take about 1.1%. Sequenced material: naive CD8+ T cells sorted from blood. The source is a man aged 18 to 30 in good health. CDR3s include the opening cysteine and the closing phenylalanine or tryptophan.

V	J	CDR3
TRBV19	TRBJ2-1	CASSIRAGDNEQFF
TRBV4-2	TRBJ1-4	CASSQDPDGGENEKLFF
TRBV4-1	TRBJ1-6	CASSNPGGSPLHF
TRBV5-5	TRBJ2-7	CASSLTGFEQYF
TRBV5-1	TRBJ2-1	CASSWGGQGGYNEQFF
TRBV7-9	TRBJ2-1	CASSLTGANEQFF
TRBV29-1	TRBJ2-7	CSVEASGGRCF
TRBV7-9	TRBJ2-1	CASSSGLATVDEQFF
TRBV10-2	TRBJ2-5	CASSERGLADPLLETQYF
TRBV5-4	TRBJ2-7	CASSPRDNSYEQYF
TRBV5-1	TRBJ2-7	CASSGDGPDEQYF
TRBV7-2	TRBJ2-5	CASTSLAGGYRETQYF
TRBV9	TRBJ2-3	CASSVGIAGSTDTQYF
TRBV6-1	TRBJ2-7	CASSEAPSGEYEQYF
TRBV14	TRBJ1-6	CASSRGQFYNSPLHF
TRBV7-2	TRBJ2-7	CASSSSGGLSYEQYF
TRBV5-4	TRBJ2-1	CASTPSRTGSREQFF
TRBV7-6	TRBJ2-7	CASSLYGQASYEQYF
TRBV19	TRBJ1-1	CASSISLGTEAFF
TRBV2	TRBJ2-3	CASSNAPTDTQYF
TRBV4-1	TRBJ2-1	CASSQPGEQFF
TRBV28	TRBJ2-1	CASSLWGDPNEQFF
TRBV5-4	TRBJ2-3	CASSLAAGNTDTQYF
TRBV7-8	TRBJ1-5	CASSLQGVGQPQHF
TRBV7-9	TRBJ1-1	CASSSPFGRAEAFF
TRBV5-6	TRBJ2-7	CASSFPGGEQYF
TRBV5-1	TRBJ1-6	CASSLVQGSGSPLHF
TRBV10-2	TRBJ1-4	CASSESGGRGEKLFF
TRBV7-9	TRBJ1-4	CASSLATGTGNEKLFF
TRBV29-1	TRBJ2-1	CSVGGVAAGHNEQFF
TRBV11-2	TRBJ2-7	CASSPSGGSHEQYF
TRBV5-6	TRBJ2-7	CASSPKRGSSYEQYF
TRBV5-1	TRBJ2-7	CASSWTGALYEQYF
TRBV10-2	TRBJ1-4	CASWGGEKLFF
TRBV11-2	TRBJ1-1	CASTQGYTEAFF
TRBV6-5	TRBJ2-7	CASSNHIAAYEQYF
TRBV5-1	TRBJ2-3	CASSLGGRTDTQYF
TRBV6-6	TRBJ1-1	CASSYSNWGAGEAFF
TRBV2	TRBJ2-7	CASVRFDSIDPYEQYF
TRBV6-5	TRBJ1-1	CASSSYREAFF
TRBV5-1	TRBJ2-7	CASSRRESYEQYF
TRBV9	TRBJ1-4	CASSGGQATNEKLFF
TRBV6-1	TRBJ2-7	CASSEGGASMQYF
TRBV7-9	TRBJ2-5	CASSPLEAGDETQYF
TRBV27	TRBJ1-1	CASSLLGLAGKNTEAFF
TRBV6-5	TRBJ2-1	CASRLPGTEQFF
TRBV5-4	TRBJ2-1	CASSLTPGGNEQFF
TRBV9	TRBJ2-2	CASSVDGLAGAGELFF
TRBV27	TRBJ2-7	CASSLTGGLYEQYF
TRBV10-1	TRBJ2-1	CASIGSRDRTDEQFF
TRBV4-1	TRBJ1-1	CASSPRTMGNTEAFF
TRBV7-8	TRBJ2-7	CASSLAESYYEQYF
TRBV2	TRBJ1-3	CASSYAGQGAAGNTIYF
TRBV7-9	TRBJ1-1	CASSLTGTGVNTEAFF
TRBV7-9	TRBJ2-3	CASSGLAGEGGPSTDTQYF
TRBV2	TRBJ1-3	CASRAPWGNTIYF
TRBV5-4	TRBJ1-2	CASSLIKGLTF
TRBV10-3	TRBJ2-1	CAISESKGADYNEQFF
TRBV5-4	TRBJ2-3	CASSLASDTQYF